The 24 T cell receptor beta chains presented below share a single source sample, sequenced in a study of blood T cell repertoires in COVID-19. Produced via immunoSEQ multiplex PCR; TCRdb's table is partial and in-frame only. Of under 300,000 clones in the sample, 85% to 90% were seen once. Sequences were obtained from peripheral blood. Every receptor here comes from a woman in her fifties or sixties with COVID-19, enrolled during active disease.

The chain combines TRBV7-6 with TRBJ1-2; D might be TRBD1 (6 bases). The V end was cut by 5 bases, the J end by 4 bases, with 20 bases between. This CDR3 region has 16 residues. Germline V gives CDR1 SGHVS, CDR2 FNYEAQ. CDR3 loop: CASSPGGRGDLYGYTF. CDR3 in DNA: TGTGCCAGCAGCCCAGGCGGGAGGGGGGACCTCTATGGCTACACCTTC.

The gene calls are TRBV6-6 and TRBJ1-4, with no clear D. V dropped 7 bases and J dropped 4 bases, with 7 bases sitting between them. The CDR3 is 12 residues long. Germline loops: CDR1 MNHNY, CDR2 SVGAGI (reference sequence). The CDR3 region is CASKEGNEKLFF. CDR3 in DNA: TGTGCCAGCAAGGAGGGTAATGAAAAACTGTTTTTT.

This sequence joins TRBV5-1 and TRBJ2-7, with D tentatively TRBD2 (6 bases). Germline V gives CDR1 SGHRS, CDR2 YFSETQ. The CDR3 is 13 residues long. With 1 base removed from V and 7 bases from J, the gap between germline ends came to 12 bases. CDR3 loop: CASSLMEGREQYF. As DNA, the CDR3 is TGCGCCAGCAGCTTGATGGAGGGGCGAGAGCAGTACTTC.

The chain couples TRBV25-1 to TRBJ2-5; D ambiguous. This CDR3 spans 13 amino acids. Germline CDR1 and CDR2: MGHDK and SYGVNS. Deletions cut 3 bases from V and 3 bases from J, with 8 bases between. The CDR3 DNA reads as TGTGCCAGCAGTGATATGAGTGAAGAGACCCAGTACTTC. Translated, it gives CASSDMSEETQYF.

The chain links TRBV6-2 or TRBV6-3 to TRBJ2-1; TRBD1 is a possible D gene (6 bases). CDR3 size: 12 residues. Trimming stripped 6 bases from V and 9 bases from J, with 12 bases between. CDR1 is MNHEY and CDR2 is SVGEGT in the germline V gene. CDR3 region: CASSAAGVEQFF. CDR3 sequence (DNA): TGTGCCAGCAGCGCCGCAGGGGTTGAGCAGTTCTTC.

The chain is built from TRBV15 and TRBJ1-4; a weak D match, TRBD1 (5 bases). V was shortened by 7 bases and J by 4 bases, with 10 bases between the two germline ends. The CDR3 loop spans 13 amino acids. CDR1 and CDR2 from the germline V gene are LNHNV and YYDKDF (reference sequence). The CDR3 sequence is CATMSRGNEKLFF. The CDR3 bases are TGTGCCACCATGAGTAGGGGTAATGAAAAACTGTTTTTT.

V is TRBV7-2 and J is TRBJ1-2; 11 bases line up with TRBD1. Trimming at V came to 4 bases and at J to 9 bases, leaving 7 bases not matched to a gene. The CDR3 runs to 14 residues. Per the germline V gene, CDR1 is SGHTA and CDR2 is FQGNSA. Here the CDR3 reads CASSSDGTGGRYTF. As DNA, the CDR3 is TGTGCCAGCAGCTCGGACGGGACAGGGGGACGCTACACCTTC.

The chain combines TRBV6-2 or TRBV6-3 with TRBJ2-5; 10 bases agree with TRBD2. Germline lookup yields CDR1 MNHEY and CDR2 SVGEGT. The CDR3 has 15 residues. After removal of 4 bases from V and 0 bases from J, the junction contained 2 bases not matched to a gene. The chain's CDR3 is CASSWTSGNQETQYF. In nucleotides, the CDR3 is TGTGCCAGCAGTTGGACTAGCGGAAACCAAGAGACCCAGTACTTC.

The rearrangement links TRBV4-1 to TRBJ1-2, with 9 nucleotides matching TRBD1. The CDR3 loop spans 13 amino acids. Germline V lookup: CDR1 MGHRA, CDR2 YSYEKL. The ends lost 5 bases at V and 4 bases at J; junction bases unmatched: 2. DNA of the CDR3: TGCGCCAGCAGCTCGACAGGGGGCTATGGCTACACCTTC. Translation gives CASSSTGGYGYTF.

The chain links TRBV7-3 to TRBJ1-2, with D possibly matching TRBD1 (5 bases). This CDR3 has 15 amino acids. V lost 2 bases and J 0 bases, leaving 10 bases between the germline ends. Germline loops: CDR1 SGHTA, CDR2 FQGTGA. CDR3 region: CASSLYGGANYGYTF. The CDR3 nucleotides are TGTGCCAGCAGCTTATACGGGGGTGCTAACTATGGCTACACCTTC.

The chain uses TRBV6-5 and TRBJ1-2; D is perhaps TRBD1 (5 bases). The CDR3 is 14 residues long. From germline, CDR1 is MNHEY and CDR2 SVGAGI. Trimming took off 8 bases at V and 0 bases at J, with 13 bases between the two ends. As DNA, the CDR3 is TGTGCCAGCGGCGGAGACAGATCTAACTATGGCTACACCTTC. It translates to CASGGDRSNYGYTF.

Comments on this clone: Other DNA sequences in the sample encode the same CDR3. The CDR3 spells CASSVGPYGYTF. The CDR3 DNA reads as TGTGCCAGCAGCGTAGGGCCCTATGGCTACACCTTC. This chain joins TRBV9 and TRBJ1-2; D not resolved. The germline gives CDR1 SGDLS, CDR2 YYNGEE. V lost 0 bases, J lost 4 bases, and 4 bases lay in between. CDR3 length: 12 amino acids. Full variable domain (rest looked up from reference TRBV9 and TRBJ1-2): DSGVTQTPKHLITATGQRVTLRCSPRSGDLSVYWYQQSLDQGLQFLIQYYNGEERAKGNILERFSAQQFPDLHSELNLSSLELGDSALYFCASSVGPYGYTFGSGTRLTVV.

The J gene is TRBJ2-3, the V gene TRBV27; 8 nucleotides match TRBD1. Germline V gene lookup returns CDR1 MNHEY and CDR2 SMNVEV (reference sequence). The CDR3 contains 14 residues. The trim removed 4 bases at V and 10 bases at J, leaving 10 bases unmatched. The CDR3 is CASSSLTGEYAQYF. CDR3 in DNA: TGTGCCAGCAGTTCGTTGACAGGGGAGTACGCGCAGTATTTT.

The V and J genes are TRBV6-6 and TRBJ1-5; 7 bases fit TRBD1. The CDR3 has 15 residues. The V segment lost 4 bases and the J segment 8 bases; nucleotides outside the gene matches: 11. Germline loops: CDR1 MNHNY, CDR2 SVGAGI (reference sequence). Written as DNA, the CDR3 is TGTGCCAGCAGTTTCCGCGACAGGGCCCAGGAGCCCCAGCATTTT. Amino acids: CASSFRDRAQEPQHF.

The V call is TRBV6-6, the J call TRBJ1-4; 11 bases are a match to TRBD1. CDR1 and CDR2 (germline): MNHNY, SVGAGI (reference sequence). The CDR3 extends over 16 amino acids. Trimming at V came to 2 bases and at J to 5 bases, leaving 4 bases not matched to a gene. In nucleotides, the CDR3 is TGTGCCAGCAGTTACCCGGGGGACAGGGGGAATGAAAAACTGTTTTTT. Encoded protein: CASSYPGDRGNEKLFF.

The CDR3 loop reads CASRPRTGSEAFF. DNA for the CDR3: TGTGCCAGCAGACCACGGACAGGTTCTGAAGCTTTCTTT. The chain employs TRBV6-5 and TRBJ1-1; 7 nucleotides line up with TRBD1. V was clipped by 6 bases and J by 6 bases; unmatched bases: 7. Germline V gene lookup returns CDR1 MNHEY and CDR2 SVGAGI. This CDR3 is 13 amino acids long.

V is TRBV7-2 and J is TRBJ2-3; D is possibly TRBD2 (5 bases). Trimming removed 6 bases at V and 1 base at J, with 8 bases between. Germline loops: CDR1 SGHTA, CDR2 FQGNSA. CDR3 length: 13 residues. The CDR3 reads CASRTRGTDTQYF. The CDR3 DNA sequence: TGTGCCAGCAGAACGCGGGGCACAGATACGCAGTATTTT.

Turning to this clone: It is likely a read error, because the conserved phenylalanine at the end of the CDR3 is missing. It is unclear where the CDR3 begins or ends on the DNA, so no DNA is shown, and the CDR3 is as TCRdb lists it. The J gene is TRBJ1-2, the V gene TRBV6-4. Germline V gene data show CDR1 as MRHNA and CDR2 as SNTAGT. A total of 9 residues make up the CDR3, ends included. The CDR3 region is CASSKVAEI.

This chain uses TRBV19 with TRBJ1-1; D unclear. Trimming took 3 bases from V and 1 from J, leaving 18 bases between them. In germline, CDR1 is LNHDA, CDR2 SQIVND (reference sequence). The CDR3 covers 17 residues. CDR3 sequence reads: CASSMAPTNPGNTEAFF. In nucleotides, the CDR3 is TGTGCCAGTAGTATGGCCCCGACAAACCCCGGGAACACTGAAGCTTTCTTT.

The chain employs TRBV9 and TRBJ2-5; possibly TRBD2 for D (5 bases). V was clipped by 1 base and J by 8 bases, with 21 bases between them. Germline V gene sequence: CDR1 SGDLS, CDR2 YYNGEE. The CDR3 extends over 16 amino acids. In DNA, the CDR3 is TGTGCCAGCAGCGTAAATCCTACGGCTAGCTTATCTACCCAGTACTTC. It encodes CASSVNPTASLSTQYF.

This clone appeared once. This chain connects TRBV6-5 to TRBJ2-5; a possible D gene is TRBD2 (6 bases). Germline-derived CDR1 and CDR2 are MNHEY and SVGAGI. The CDR3 is 13 residues long. Trimming removed 7 bases from V and 5 bases from J, with 14 bases in between. CDR3 nucleotide sequence: TGTGCCAGCAAACACCCTGGGGGGGAGACCCAGTACTTC. As protein: CASKHPGGETQYF.

The V gene is TRBV18, the J gene TRBJ1-1, with a tentative D call TRBD1 (5 bases). The ends were cut back, 3 bases at V and 0 bases at J, with 8 bases in the middle. Germline CDR1 is KGHSH and CDR2 is LQKENI. This CDR3 contains 14 residues. CDR3 region: CASSPDSMNTEAFF. As DNA, the CDR3 is TGTGCCAGCTCACCCGACAGTATGAACACTGAAGCTTTCTTT.

The chain employs TRBV19 and TRBJ2-3; the D gene is possibly TRBD2 (5 bases). From germline, CDR1 is LNHDA and CDR2 SQIVND (reference sequence). Trimming shortened V by 5 bases and J by 1 base, and 7 bases separated the two germline ends. The CDR3 sequence is 13 residues long. CDR3 DNA: TGTGCCAGTAGTCAGAGGGGCACAGATACGCAGTATTTT. Its translation is CASSQRGTDTQYF.

The gene calls are TRBV5-1 and TRBJ2-5; TRBD2 aligns across 8 bases. The J segment lost 5 bases and the V segment lost 5 bases, leaving 11 bases of the junction unmatched. This CDR3 has 15 amino acids. CDR1 is SGHRS and CDR2 is YFSETQ in the germline V gene. CDR3 sequence: CASSPFRLARETQYF. CDR3 in DNA: TGCGCCAGCAGTCCCTTCAGACTAGCGCGGGAGACCCAGTACTTC.